The sample holds many counts of the clone carrying this T cell receptor (beta chain). Its antigen is currently unknown. The data were taken from a study of naive and memory T cell subsets. General study results and limits: Potentially, T cell activation and differentiation skew this RNA-based measurement.

RNA was extracted from 2 to 2.5 ml of whole blood of healthy adults. The library had UMIs added by 3' ligation of an oligonucleotide to TCR cDNA. Reverse transcription used DNase-treated unsorted total RNA, aiming for roughly 1 to 1,100 ng. Blood and skin TCR RNA was reverse transcribed with alpha and beta constant primers. Amplification of ligated cDNA took four PCR rounds with SP2 and nested alpha and beta constant primers. TCRdb recomputed calls from the 5' RACE reads with MiXCR, one row per CDR3 protein. The data show about 21,000 distinct CDR3 sequences, 4% to 4.5% seen once. Germline V CDR1 and CDR2: MGHDK, SYGVNS. V lost 0 bases and J 6 bases, leaving 9 bases between the germline ends. CDR3 length: 13 amino acids.

This receptor was taken from a male donor in good health. The chain carries TRBV25-1 and TRBJ2-7, with D perhaps TRBD1 (5 bases). CDR3 in DNA: TGTGCCAGCAGTGAATACAGGGTATCCGAGCAGTACTTC. Protein product: CASSEYRVSEQYF.